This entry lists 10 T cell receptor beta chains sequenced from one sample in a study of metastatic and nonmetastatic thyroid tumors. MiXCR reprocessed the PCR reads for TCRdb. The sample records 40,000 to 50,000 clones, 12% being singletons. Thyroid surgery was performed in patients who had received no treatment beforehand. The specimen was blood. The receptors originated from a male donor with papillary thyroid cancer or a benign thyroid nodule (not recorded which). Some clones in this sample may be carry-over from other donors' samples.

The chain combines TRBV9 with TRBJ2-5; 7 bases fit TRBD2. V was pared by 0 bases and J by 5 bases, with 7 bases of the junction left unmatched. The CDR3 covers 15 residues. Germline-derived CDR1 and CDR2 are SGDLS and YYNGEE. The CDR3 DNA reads TGTGCCAGCAGCGTAGAGGTAACTAGCGTCGAGACCCAGTACTTC. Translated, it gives CASSVEVTSVETQYF.

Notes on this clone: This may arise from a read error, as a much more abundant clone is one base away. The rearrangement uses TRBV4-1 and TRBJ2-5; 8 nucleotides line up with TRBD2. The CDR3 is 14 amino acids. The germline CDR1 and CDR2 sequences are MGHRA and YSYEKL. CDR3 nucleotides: TGCGCCGGCAGCCAAGAAGGGACTAGTCAAGCCCAGTACTTC. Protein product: CAGSQEGTSQAQYF.

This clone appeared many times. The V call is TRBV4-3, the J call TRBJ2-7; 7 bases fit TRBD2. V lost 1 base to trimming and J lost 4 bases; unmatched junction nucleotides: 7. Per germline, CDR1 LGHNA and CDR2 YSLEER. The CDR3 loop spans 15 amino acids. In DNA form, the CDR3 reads TGCGCCAGCAGCCAAGCGGCGGGAGTGGCATACGAGCAGTACTTC. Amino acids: CASSQAAGVAYEQYF.

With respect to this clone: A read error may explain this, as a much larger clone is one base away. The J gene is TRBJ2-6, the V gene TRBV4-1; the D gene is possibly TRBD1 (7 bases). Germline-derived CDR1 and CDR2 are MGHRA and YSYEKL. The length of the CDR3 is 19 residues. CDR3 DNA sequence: TGCGCCAGCATCCAAGCCAGGAGGGACAGTCTCTCTGGGGCCAACGTCCTGACTTTC. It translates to CASIQARRDSLSGANVLTF.

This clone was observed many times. CDR3 sequence reads: CASSPQGRYTGELFF. Written as DNA, the CDR3 is TGTGCCAGCAGCCCACAGGGTCGGTACACCGGGGAGCTGTTTTTT. V usage is TRBV7-7 and J usage is TRBJ2-2; D might be TRBD1 (6 bases). The CDR3 length is 15 residues. V lost 5 bases, J lost 3 bases, and 13 bases lay in between. The germline V gene encodes CDR1 SSHAT and CDR2 FNYEAQ (reference sequence).

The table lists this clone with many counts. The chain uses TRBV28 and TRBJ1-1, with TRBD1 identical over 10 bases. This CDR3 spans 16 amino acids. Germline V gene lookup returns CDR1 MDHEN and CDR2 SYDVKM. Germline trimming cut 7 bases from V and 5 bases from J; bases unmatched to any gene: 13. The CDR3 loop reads CASTLGQGILRTEAFF. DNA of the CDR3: TGTGCCAGCACCTTGGGACAGGGGATCTTACGGACTGAAGCTTTCTTT.

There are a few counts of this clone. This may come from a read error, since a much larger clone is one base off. CDR3 nucleotides: TGTGCCAGTAGTACCCGGGCAGGGTGGACAGATACGCAGTATTTT. Encoded protein: CASSTRAGWTDTQYF. The chain combines TRBV19 with TRBJ2-3; perhaps TRBD1 as D (5 bases). The CDR3 is 15 amino acids. CDR1 and CDR2 from the germline V gene are LNHDA and SQIVND (reference sequence). V lost 4 bases and J lost 3, with 14 bases in between.

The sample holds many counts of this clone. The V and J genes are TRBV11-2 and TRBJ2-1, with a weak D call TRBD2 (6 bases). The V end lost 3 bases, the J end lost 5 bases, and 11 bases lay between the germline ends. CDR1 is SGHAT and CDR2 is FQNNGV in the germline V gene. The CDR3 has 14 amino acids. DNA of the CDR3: TGTGCCAGCAGCTTGGAGGGAGTGGACAATGAGCAGTTCTTC. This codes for CASSLEGVDNEQFF.

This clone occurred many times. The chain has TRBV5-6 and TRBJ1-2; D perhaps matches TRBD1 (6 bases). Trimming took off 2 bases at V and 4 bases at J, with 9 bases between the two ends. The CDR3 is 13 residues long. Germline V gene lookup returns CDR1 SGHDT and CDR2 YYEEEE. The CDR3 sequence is CASSFRGGYGYTF. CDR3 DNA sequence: TGTGCCAGCAGCTTCAGGGGCGGCTATGGCTACACCTTC.

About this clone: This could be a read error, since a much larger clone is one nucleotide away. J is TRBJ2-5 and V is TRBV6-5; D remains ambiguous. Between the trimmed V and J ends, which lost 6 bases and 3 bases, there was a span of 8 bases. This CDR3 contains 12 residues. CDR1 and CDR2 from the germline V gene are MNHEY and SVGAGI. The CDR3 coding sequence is TGTGCCAGCAGGAGGCCTAAAGAGACCCAGTACTTC. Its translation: CASRRPKETQYF.